The 32 T cell receptor beta chains listed next were all sequenced from one sample in a study of circulating and synovial CD4+ cells in juvenile arthritis. Assay used: immunoSEQ multiplex PCR; TCRdb lists only in-frame clones, some missing. Here the sample spans about 34,000 clones, roughly 96% being singletons. The sequenced sample was CD4+ T cells from blood. Source of these receptors: a human donor with juvenile idiopathic arthritis.

This rearrangement joins TRBV9 to TRBJ1-2, with D unclear. CDR1 and CDR2 (germline): SGDLS, YYNGEE. There are 16 residues in the CDR3. V dropped 4 bases and J dropped 4 bases, with 20 bases sitting between them. The CDR3 sequence is CASSPSFPRAGYGYTF. As DNA, the CDR3 is TGTGCCAGCAGCCCGAGCTTCCCCCGAGCGGGCTATGGCTACACCTTC.

The chain couples TRBV6-1 to TRBJ2-7, with 8 bases that match TRBD1. J gave up 3 bases and V 4 bases, and 2 bases lay outside the gene matches. This CDR3 region has 13 residues. Germline V gene data show CDR1 as MNHNS and CDR2 as SASEGT. In DNA form, the CDR3 reads TGTGCCAGCAGTGTAGACAGGGGCTACGAGCAGTACTTC. It specifies CASSVDRGYEQYF.

V is TRBV27 and J is TRBJ2-1, with 7 bases matching TRBD2. J gave up 4 bases and V 3 bases, and 6 bases lay outside the gene matches. The CDR3 is 15 amino acids. From germline, CDR1 is MNHEY and CDR2 SMNVEV (reference sequence). The CDR3 DNA follows: TGTGCCAGCAGTTTCTGGGGGAGGGAGTACAATGAGCAGTTCTTC. It specifies CASSFWGREYNEQFF.

This clone came up a few times. The gene calls are TRBV7-7 and TRBJ2-7; tentative D call: TRBD2 (5 bases). This CDR3 has 13 amino acids. The V gene's germline CDR1 is SSHAT and CDR2 FNYEAQ (reference sequence). Deletions cut 6 bases from V and 2 bases from J, with 11 bases between. In DNA, the CDR3 is TGTGCCAGCAGACCAGCGGAGACCTACGAGCAGTACTTC. Its translation is CASRPAETYEQYF.

This chain links TRBV5-5 with TRBJ1-1; no clear D gene. This CDR3 is built from 18 residues. CDR1 and CDR2 from the germline V gene are SGHKS and YYEKEE (reference sequence). Trimming took off 0 bases at V and 1 base at J, with 19 bases between the two ends. Here the CDR3 DNA reads TGTGCCAGCAGCTTGGTGGGCTTATCCTTGCTACGGAACACTGAAGCTTTCTTT. Translating gives CASSLVGLSLLRNTEAFF. The variable domain in full, with the rest retrieved from reference TRBV5-5 and TRBJ1-1, is DAGVTQSPTHLIKTRGQQVTLRCSPISGHKSVSWYQQVLGQGPQFIFQYYEKEERGRGNFPDRFSARQFPNYSSELNVNALLLGDSALYLCASSLVGLSLLRNTEAFFGQGTRLTVV.

The rearrangement joins TRBV11-3 to TRBJ2-1; TRBD2 agrees at 8 bases. V dropped 5 bases and J dropped 2; count of bases not matched to a gene: 8. The CDR3 extends over 16 amino acids. Germline assignment: CDR1 SGHNT and CDR2 YENEEA. Here the CDR3 reads CASSPGGSGAYNEQFF. DNA for the CDR3: TGTGCCAGCAGCCCGGGAGGTAGCGGGGCCTACAATGAGCAGTTCTTC.

In its sample, this clone was seen once. J is TRBJ2-7 and V is TRBV5-4, with 10 bases aligning to TRBD2. V trimming: 1 base; J trimming: 6 bases; junction bases outside the gene matches: 13. The germline CDR1 and CDR2 sequences are SGHNT and YYREEE (reference sequence). This CDR3 has 17 residues. The CDR3 region has the DNA TGTGCCAGCAGCTTGAGAACGCGGACTAGCGGTCCTCTCGAGCAGTACTTC. Its translation is CASSLRTRTSGPLEQYF. Variable domain in full (rest from reference TRBV5-4 and TRBJ2-7): ETGVTQSPTHLIKTRGQQVTLRCSSQSGHNTVSWYQQALGQGPQFIFQYYREEENGRGNFPPRFSGLQFPNYSSELNVNALELDDSALYLCASSLRTRTSGPLEQYFGPGTRLTVT.

Only one count was recorded for this clone. The V gene is TRBV2, the J gene TRBJ2-2; D possibly corresponds to TRBD2 (6 bases). This CDR3 spans 14 amino acids. V was pared by 4 bases and J by 4 bases, with 10 bases between. Germline V gives CDR1 SNHLY, CDR2 FYNNEI. In DNA, the CDR3 is TGTGCCAGCAGTGCGGAGGGGAGCACCGGGGAGCTGTTTTTT. Protein: CASSAEGSTGELFF.

This clone was detected only once. The gene calls are TRBV5-1 and TRBJ2-3; 11 bases fit TRBD2. Germline V gene sequence: CDR1 SGHRS, CDR2 YFSETQ. This CDR3 is 19 amino acids long. Unmatched junction bases numbered 15, after V lost 0 bases and J lost 6 bases. CDR3 sequence (DNA): TGCGCCAGCAGCTTGGCCGCGAGACTAGCGGGAACTCGAGGGGATACGCAGTATTTT. Its translation is CASSLAARLAGTRGDTQYF.

This chain connects TRBV5-1 to TRBJ2-7; 7 nucleotides match TRBD1. This CDR3 spans 14 amino acids. Unmatched junction bases numbered 4, after V lost 2 bases and J lost 2 bases. Germline CDR1 SGHRS, CDR2 YFSETQ. This CDR3 reads CASSFQGEAYEQYF. CDR3 coding DNA: TGCGCCAGCAGCTTCCAGGGGGAAGCCTACGAGCAGTACTTC.

CDR3 in DNA: TGTGCCAGCAGCGCCCGTAGGGACAGGGGGCGCATATGGAACACTGAAGCTTTCTTT. Its translation: CASSARRDRGRIWNTEAFF. The rearrangement links TRBV7-2 to TRBJ1-1; 12 nucleotides align to TRBD1. Germline assignment: CDR1 SGHTA and CDR2 FQGNSA. CDR3 length: 19 residues. J gave up 1 base and V 5 bases, and 14 bases lay outside the gene matches.

V gene TRBV7-2 combines with J gene TRBJ1-2; no firm D call. Trimming cost V 4 bases and J 7 bases, with 19 bases left between them. The CDR3 contains 15 residues. CDR1 SGHTA and CDR2 FQGNSA come from the germline V gene. The CDR3 spells CASSSARSWAGGYTF. The CDR3 DNA is TGTGCCAGCAGCTCCGCCCGTTCCTGGGCGGGTGGCTACACCTTC.

The chain couples TRBV5-1 to TRBJ2-3, with D maybe TRBD1 (6 bases). The CDR3 totals 14 residues. Trimming took off 3 bases at V and 6 bases at J, with 14 bases between the two ends. CDR1 SGHRS and CDR2 YFSETQ come from the germline V gene. The CDR3 nucleotides are TGCGCCAGCAGCTGGAACAGGGATTCGGATACGCAGTATTTT. Protein: CASSWNRDSDTQYF.

The rearrangement uses TRBV6-6 and TRBJ2-1; D unresolved. V was shortened by 6 bases and J by 0 bases, with 12 bases between the two germline ends. There are 15 residues in the CDR3. The germline CDR1 and CDR2 sequences are MNHNY and SVGAGI (reference sequence). The CDR3 loop is CASSSRVPSYNEQFF. DNA for the CDR3: TGTGCCAGCAGCTCCCGGGTGCCCTCCTACAATGAGCAGTTCTTC.

The chain employs TRBV5-1 and TRBJ2-1; 10 nucleotides agree with TRBD2. Germline loops: CDR1 SGHRS, CDR2 YFSETQ. V lost 4 bases, J lost 2 bases, and 9 bases stayed unmatched. This CDR3 spans 17 amino acids. The CDR3 is CASSPGLAADPYNEQFF. CDR3 nucleotides: TGCGCCAGCAGCCCAGGACTAGCGGCAGACCCCTACAATGAGCAGTTCTTC.

The V and J genes are TRBV4-1 and TRBJ1-4; a possible D gene is TRBD1 (5 bases). The CDR3 runs to 14 residues. The germline CDR1 and CDR2 sequences are MGHRA and YSYEKL. V lost 4 bases and J 1 base, leaving 7 bases between the germline ends. The CDR3, as DNA: TGCGCCAGCAGCCCCCAGGGAACTAATGAAAAACTGTTTTTT. As protein: CASSPQGTNEKLFF.

The chain combines TRBV20-1 with TRBJ2-1; possible D gene TRBD2, 5 bases. V was trimmed by 5 bases and J by 5 bases, leaving 7 bases between them. The CDR3 is 11 residues long. Looked up from germline, CDR1 is DFQATT and CDR2 is SNEGSKA (reference sequence). DNA of the CDR3: TGCAGTGCTCCGGGGAACAATGAGCAGTTCTTC. Translated, it gives CSAPGNNEQFF.

The chain uses TRBV5-4 and TRBJ2-7; possibly TRBD1 for D (6 bases). The V and J ends lost 0 bases and 6 bases respectively, with 16 bases between them. This CDR3 region has 15 residues. The germline V gene encodes CDR1 SGHNT and CDR2 YYREEE (reference sequence). CDR3 coding DNA: TGTGCCAGCAGCTTGGGGGGAACCCTAGGGGGCGAGCAGTACTTC. This codes for CASSLGGTLGGEQYF.

V usage is TRBV14 and J usage is TRBJ1-2; D unclear. There are 14 residues in the CDR3. Trimming left V 2 bases short and J 8 bases short, with 15 bases between. Germline lookup yields CDR1 SGHDN and CDR2 FVKESK. This CDR3 reads CASSQTLGVGGYTF. CDR3 sequence (DNA): TGTGCCAGCAGCCAAACACTCGGGGTTGGGGGCTACACCTTC. Based on the CDR3 plus reference TRBV14 and TRBJ1-2, the full variable domain is EAGVTQFPSHSVIEKGQTVTLRCDPISGHDNLYWYRRVMGKEIKFLLHFVKESKQDESGMPNNRFLAERTGGTYSTLKVQPAELEDSGVYFCASSQTLGVGGYTFGSGTRLTVV.

V and J are TRBV6-6 and TRBJ1-5, with TRBD1 matching over 7 bases. Per the germline V gene, CDR1 is MNHNY and CDR2 is SVGAGI (reference sequence). CDR3 length equals 14 residues. Trimming at V came to 6 bases and at J to 4 bases, leaving 6 bases not matched to a gene. CDR3 nucleotides: TGTGCCAGCAGCTTAAACAGGGGAAATCAGCCCCAGCATTTT. Translating it yields CASSLNRGNQPQHF.

The chain is built from TRBV5-4 and TRBJ2-7; a possible D gene is TRBD1 (6 bases). The CDR3 consists of 14 residues. Germline CDR1 and CDR2: SGHNT and YYREEE (reference sequence). Deletions cut 0 bases from V and 2 bases from J, with 9 bases between. The DNA for the CDR3 is TGTGCCAGCAGCTTGGGACAGGACACCTACGAGCAGTACTTC. Its translation is CASSLGQDTYEQYF.

The chain couples TRBV18 to TRBJ1-3; D gene uncertain. V was trimmed by 3 bases and J by 0 bases, leaving 9 bases between them. The CDR3 is 15 amino acids. Germline CDR1 is KGHSH and CDR2 is LQKENI. The CDR3 DNA reads TGTGCCAGCTCACCCACAGTCCTCTCTGGAAACACCATATATTTT. This sequence encodes CASSPTVLSGNTIYF.

The table lists this clone with a count of one. The chain's CDR3 is CASSLSTTYEQYF. The CDR3 region has the DNA TGTGCCAGCAGTTTATCTACTACCTACGAGCAGTACTTC. V is TRBV28 and J is TRBJ2-7; D unresolved. V lost 1 base to trimming and J lost 2 bases, with 6 bases between them. Germline values: CDR1 MDHEN, CDR2 SYDVKM. This CDR3 contains 13 residues.

J is TRBJ1-5 and V is TRBV4-1, with D uncertain. CDR1 and CDR2 (germline): MGHRA, YSYEKL. V was pared by 0 bases and J by 6 bases, with 15 bases between. This CDR3 is 16 amino acids long. DNA for the CDR3: TGCGCCAGCAGCCAAGATTCCGCCCTACGGGGTCAGCCCCAGCATTTT. Its translation: CASSQDSALRGQPQHF.

J is TRBJ2-2 and V is TRBV6-1; perhaps TRBD2 as D (6 bases). This CDR3 comprises 16 residues. CDR1 is MNHNS and CDR2 is SASEGT in the germline V gene. V was clipped by 2 bases and J by 10 bases, with 20 bases between them. DNA for the CDR3: TGTGCCAGCAGTGAACAGTTGGGACTTCAGACTCCGGAGCTGTTTTTT. This encodes CASSEQLGLQTPELFF.

The chain is built from TRBV2 and TRBJ2-1, with 12 nucleotides matching TRBD2. Losses at the gene ends were 5 bases for V and 4 bases for J; bases not matched to a gene: 15. Germline CDR1 is SNHLY and CDR2 is FYNNEI. This CDR3 has 19 amino acids. CDR3 in amino acids: CASSPRLAGALQSYNEQFF. CDR3 sequence (DNA): TGTGCCAGCAGTCCACGACTAGCGGGAGCGTTACAGTCATACAATGAGCAGTTCTTC.

This sequence joins TRBV10-3 and TRBJ1-2; 8 positions agree with TRBD1. The trim removed 10 bases at V and 2 bases at J, leaving 6 bases unmatched. The germline V gene has CDR1 ENHRY and CDR2 SYGVKD. This CDR3 region has 13 residues. CDR3 sequence: CANAGQANYGYTF. CDR3 in DNA: TGTGCCAACGCGGGACAGGCGAACTATGGCTACACCTTC.

V usage is TRBV28 and J usage is TRBJ1-1, with D maybe TRBD1 (6 bases). The CDR3 totals 17 residues. V was pared by 7 bases and J by 3 bases, with 24 bases between. In germline, CDR1 is MDHEN, CDR2 SYDVKM. CDR3 sequence reads: CASNPLRGGSGDTEAFF. The DNA of the CDR3 is TGTGCCAGCAACCCCTTAAGGGGGGGATCAGGAGACACTGAAGCTTTCTTT.

The chain carries TRBV4-2 and TRBJ2-7; no firm D call. Germline V gives CDR1 LGHNA, CDR2 YNFKEQ. The CDR3 has 14 amino acids. V was trimmed by 0 bases and J by 2 bases, leaving 8 bases between them. Here the CDR3 DNA reads TGTGCCAGCAGCCAAGATGGCCGGGCCTACGAGCAGTACTTC. This encodes CASSQDGRAYEQYF.

The rearrangement joins TRBV5-1 to TRBJ2-1; TRBD2 might be the D (6 bases). V was clipped by 0 bases and J by 6 bases, with 10 bases between them. Germline V gene lookup returns CDR1 SGHRS and CDR2 YFSETQ. The CDR3 spans 14 residues. The DNA of the CDR3 is TGCGCCAGCAGCTTGGGCGGGGTGAGCAATGAGCAGTTCTTC. Its translation is CASSLGGVSNEQFF. The variable domain in full, with the rest retrieved from reference TRBV5-1 and TRBJ2-1, is KAGVTQTPRYLIKTRGQQVTLSCSPISGHRSVSWYQQTPGQGLQFLFEYFSETQRNKGNFPGRFSGRQFSNSRSEMNVSTLELGDSALYLCASSLGGVSNEQFFGPGTRLTVL.

The V gene is TRBV2, the J gene TRBJ1-1, with D maybe TRBD1 (5 bases). The germline V gene has CDR1 SNHLY and CDR2 FYNNEI. The CDR3 extends over 14 amino acids. Trimming stripped 6 bases from V and 1 base from J, with 12 bases between. The CDR3 loop is CASSLRGKNTEAFF. CDR3 DNA sequence: TGTGCCAGCAGCCTTAGGGGAAAGAACACTGAAGCTTTCTTT.

The chain has TRBV7-2 and TRBJ2-3; 11 bases fit TRBD2. Losses at the gene ends were 5 bases for V and 2 bases for J; bases not matched to a gene: 9. In germline, CDR1 is SGHTA, CDR2 FQGNSA. The CDR3 contains 17 residues. CDR3 DNA: TGTGCCAGCAGCCCAAACCTAGCGGGAGGTATCACAGATACGCAGTATTTT. Translated, it gives CASSPNLAGGITDTQYF.